This T cell receptor (beta chain) appears in the sequencing data of a study of read filtering for tumor transcriptome and immune sequencing. Study details: Whole-transcriptome libraries were prepared after DNase treatment.

Study-wide findings and caveats: Without single-read clonotypes, shared clonotype proportions correlated more between IR-seq and RNA-seq.

This clonotype was detected ten times or more. What it recognizes is unknown. Molecular barcoded adaptors covering alpha/delta and beta/gamma chains were used on approximately 400 ng RNA. TCRdb re-analysed the reads in MiXCR, keeping a single row per CDR3 protein. Of tens of thousands of distinct CDR3 sequences in the sample, roughly 21% were seen once. Deletions cut 5 bases from V and 7 bases from J, with 12 bases between. This CDR3 region has 12 residues. Sequencing input: a population of CD138-negative cells sorted from bone marrow. The rearrangement links TRBV12-3 or TRBV12-4 to TRBJ2-7, with D perhaps matching TRBD1 (5 bases). This receptor was identified in a donor at least 40 years old with multiple myeloma. CDR3: CASSPQGREQYF. The DNA of the CDR3 is TGTGCCAGCAGTCCCCAGGGTCGGGAGCAGTACTTC.